The next 24 T cell receptor beta chains were all read from a single sample in a study of T cell responses to AZD1222 COVID-19 vaccine. Sequencing used immunoSEQ multiplex PCR; TCRdb keeps in-frame clones, though not all of them. The table lists more than 150,000 clones, approximately 90% of them singletons, with approximately 3.7% in the top ten. Sequencing was performed on peripheral blood, taken 28 days after the second AZD1222 dose. The receptors originated from an adult who received the AZD1222 COVID-19 vaccine.

The rearrangement links TRBV28 to TRBJ2-7; 7 bases agree with TRBD2. V lost 2 bases, J lost 5 bases, and 9 bases stayed unmatched. Germline V gene lookup returns CDR1 MDHEN and CDR2 SYDVKM. This CDR3 comprises 15 residues. CDR3 in amino acids: CASSLEGGSSDEQYF. CDR3 in DNA: TGTGCCAGCAGTTTAGAGGGCGGGAGTAGCGACGAGCAGTACTTC.

The chain links TRBV7-3 to TRBJ2-2; D may be TRBD1 (5 bases). The CDR3 runs to 13 residues. The germline CDR1 and CDR2 sequences are SGHTA and FQGTGA. V was cut by 2 bases and J by 6 bases, with 7 bases left in between. CDR3 sequence (DNA): TGTGCCAGCAGCTTACTACAGGCCGGGGAGCTGTTTTTT. This encodes CASSLLQAGELFF. Drawing the rest from reference TRBV7-3 and TRBJ2-2, the complete variable domain is GAGVSQTPSNKVTEKGKYVELRCDPISGHTALYWYRQSLGQGPEFLIYFQGTGAADDSGLPNDRFFAVRPEGSVSTLKIQRTERGDSAVYLCASSLLQAGELFFGEGSRLTVL.

The chain uses TRBV7-9 and TRBJ2-5, with 9 positions matching TRBD1. V lost 4 bases to trimming and J lost 1 base; unmatched junction nucleotides: 1. The CDR3 has 14 residues. Germline V CDR1 and CDR2: SEHNR, FQNEAQ (reference sequence). The CDR3 reads CASSYRGRQETQYF. The CDR3 region has the DNA TGTGCCAGCAGCTACAGGGGGCGCCAAGAGACCCAGTACTTC.

The chain is built from TRBV28 and TRBJ1-5; no definite D call. CDR3 size: 15 residues. Germline V CDR1 and CDR2: MDHEN, SYDVKM. Trimming stripped 8 bases from V and 3 bases from J, with 17 bases between. This CDR3 reads CASQMGGQFNQPQHF. The CDR3 region has the DNA TGTGCCAGCCAAATGGGCGGCCAGTTCAATCAGCCCCAGCATTTT.

This clone was seen just once. This chain uses TRBV7-3 with TRBJ2-3; 7 bases match TRBD2. Germline assignment: CDR1 SGHTA and CDR2 FQGTGA. The CDR3 length is 16 residues. The ends lost 4 bases at V and 4 bases at J; junction bases unmatched: 11. CDR3 coding DNA: TGTGCCAGCAGCTCCCCTAGCGGAAACGTCCCAGATACGCAGTATTTT. This sequence encodes CASSSPSGNVPDTQYF.

V gene TRBV3-1 (or the pseudogene TRBV3-2) combines with J gene TRBJ1-1; D remains ambiguous. Germline values: CDR1 LGHDT, CDR2 YNNKEL (reference sequence). The CDR3 loop spans 14 amino acids. The germline V and J ends were trimmed by 2 bases and 1 base, with 8 bases remaining between them. The CDR3 loop is CASSQTNKNTEAFF. CDR3 nucleotides: TGTGCCAGCAGCCAAACAAATAAGAACACTGAAGCTTTCTTT.

J is TRBJ2-5 and V is TRBV30; D perhaps matches TRBD2 (7 bases). The CDR3 has 13 residues. V gave up 2 bases and J gave up 5 bases, with 12 bases separating them. Germline-derived CDR1 and CDR2 are GTSNPN and SVGIG (reference sequence). CDR3 sequence (DNA): TGTGCCTGGAGTTGGGGGCGGGAGGAGACCCAGTACTTC. As protein: CAWSWGREETQYF.

This chain uses TRBV12-3 or TRBV12-4 with TRBJ1-2, with D possibly matching TRBD1 (5 bases). Trimming pared 3 bases from V and 2 bases from J, leaving 7 bases between. This CDR3 is 13 amino acids long. The CDR3 reads CASSFGANYGYTF. The CDR3 nucleotides are TGTGCCAGCAGTTTTGGGGCGAACTATGGCTACACCTTC.

V usage is TRBV19 and J usage is TRBJ1-5; D gene unclear. CDR1 and CDR2 from the germline V gene are LNHDA and SQIVND (reference sequence). This CDR3 has 16 amino acids. The V end was cut by 4 bases, the J end by 3 bases, with 16 bases between. In DNA form, the CDR3 reads TGTGCCAGTAGTACCCTAACGGGCTATAACAATCAGCCCCAGCATTTT. It is translated as CASSTLTGYNNQPQHF.

The genes are TRBV13 and TRBJ2-2, with 8 bases that match TRBD2. Trimming cost V 9 bases and J 1 base; bases outside gene matches: 7. This CDR3 contains 15 residues. The V gene's germline CDR1 is PRHDT and CDR2 FYEKMQ (reference sequence). CDR3 loop: CASLSSGRNTGELFF. The CDR3 DNA reads as TGTGCCAGTTTATCTAGCGGGCGGAACACCGGGGAGCTGTTTTTT.

The chain joins TRBV25-1 to TRBJ2-1; D is unclear. This CDR3 spans 12 amino acids. V gave up 2 bases and J gave up 7 bases, with 6 bases separating them. Germline-derived CDR1 and CDR2 are MGHDK and SYGVNS. CDR3 nucleotide sequence: TGTGCCAGCAGTGAACCCCGTAATGAGCAGTTCTTC. Translation gives CASSEPRNEQFF.

The chain joins TRBV5-1 to TRBJ2-7; either TRBD1 or TRBD2 may fit D (5 bases each). Germline V gene lookup returns CDR1 SGHRS and CDR2 YFSETQ. V was clipped by 1 base and J by 3 bases, with 8 bases between them. This CDR3 is 13 amino acids long. The CDR3 sequence: CASSLRGDYEQYF. CDR3 coding DNA: TGCGCCAGCAGCTTGAGAGGGGACTACGAGCAGTACTTC.

This clone was counted once. The CDR3 is CASSQETGTGSYRPYNEQFF. The DNA for the CDR3 is TGCGCCAGCAGCCAAGAAACGGGGACAGGGTCCTACCGTCCCTACAATGAGCAGTTCTTC. This chain connects TRBV4-1 to TRBJ2-1, with TRBD1 matching over 9 bases. The CDR3 runs to 20 residues. The J segment lost 2 bases and the V segment lost 0 bases, leaving 14 bases of the junction unmatched. Germline V CDR1 and CDR2: MGHRA, YSYEKL.

The CDR3 DNA follows: TGTGCCAGCAGTTTATTTGGGGGTGAACAAGCTTTCTTT. This translates into CASSLFGGEQAFF. The chain couples TRBV27 to TRBJ1-1; D might be TRBD1 (5 bases). CDR3 length: 13 amino acids. Germline CDR1 reads MNHEY; CDR2 reads SMNVEV (reference sequence). V lost 1 base, J lost 9 bases, and 12 bases lay in between.

This clone appeared once. The chain employs TRBV5-1 and TRBJ2-7, with a possible D match to TRBD2 (5 bases). V was clipped by 4 bases and J by 0 bases, with 11 bases between them. This CDR3 region has 14 residues. Germline-derived CDR1 and CDR2 are SGHRS and YFSETQ. CDR3 nucleotide sequence: TGCGCCAGCAGCGTAGGCGGGTCCTCCTACGAGCAGTACTTC. The encoded protein is CASSVGGSSYEQYF.

The rearrangement joins TRBV6-6 to TRBJ1-6; 9 nucleotides match TRBD1. Looked up from germline, CDR1 is MNHNY and CDR2 is SVGAGI (reference sequence). This CDR3 has 14 amino acids. V shed 6 bases and J 7 bases; nucleotides not matched to a gene: 4. CDR3 DNA sequence: TGTGCCAGCAGGCAAGGACAGGGGAATTCACCCCTCCACTTT. This gives the protein CASRQGQGNSPLHF.

V gene TRBV28 combines with J gene TRBJ2-7; maybe TRBD2 (6 bases). The CDR3 length is 14 residues. Deletions cut 2 bases from V and 6 bases from J, with 14 bases between. The V gene's germline CDR1 is MDHEN and CDR2 SYDVKM. The CDR3 DNA reads as TGTGCCAGCAGTTTACGGTTGCGGCGGGGCGAGCAGTACTTC. Amino acid sequence: CASSLRLRRGEQYF.

V usage is TRBV20-1 and J usage is TRBJ1-2, with D perhaps matching TRBD1 (5 bases). CDR3 length: 11 amino acids. The V gene's germline CDR1 is DFQATT and CDR2 SNEGSKA (reference sequence). V lost 7 bases, J lost 7 bases, and 13 bases lay in between. The CDR3 is CSGPSTAGYTF. As DNA, the CDR3 is TGCAGTGGACCCTCGACAGCTGGCTACACCTTC.

J is TRBJ1-2 and V is TRBV10-2; maybe TRBD1 (5 bases). This CDR3 comprises 13 residues. V lost 3 bases and J 2 bases, leaving 7 bases between the germline ends. Germline CDR1 WSHSY, CDR2 SAAADI. The CDR3 region has the DNA TGCGCCAGCAGTGATACAGGCAACTATGGCTACACCTTC. As protein: CASSDTGNYGYTF.

The V gene is TRBV30, the J gene TRBJ2-1; 8 bases map to TRBD2. V gave up 6 bases and J gave up 2 bases; unmatched junction bases: 9. The germline V gene has CDR1 GTSNPN and CDR2 SVGIG (reference sequence). This CDR3 comprises 15 residues. The CDR3 region has the DNA TGTGCCTGCCCCGGGAGGGCCGAGGCCTACAATGAGCAGTTCTTC. Translating it yields CACPGRAEAYNEQFF.

V is TRBV7-2 and J is TRBJ1-2, with a weak D call TRBD1 (6 bases). Trimming took 5 bases from V and 4 from J, leaving 14 bases between them. Germline V CDR1 and CDR2: SGHTA, FQGNSA. The CDR3 is made up of 14 amino acids. The CDR3 sequence: CASSPLGGPYGYTF. CDR3 DNA: TGTGCCAGCAGCCCCCTCGGGGGCCCCTATGGCTACACCTTC. The full variable domain, its missing parts supplied by reference TRBV7-2 and TRBJ1-2, is GAGVSQSPSNKVTEKGKDVELRCDPISGHTALYWYRQSLGQGLEFLIYFQGNSAPDKSGLPSDRFSAERTGGSVSTLTIQRTQQEDSAVYLCASSPLGGPYGYTFGSGTRLTVV.

This chain joins TRBV7-6 and TRBJ2-1; 7 nucleotides align to TRBD1. Germline values: CDR1 SGHVS, CDR2 FNYEAQ. CDR3 length: 15 amino acids. J lost 2 bases, V lost 5 bases, and 6 bases had no gene match. CDR3: CASSLDRVAYNEQFF. DNA for the CDR3: TGTGCCAGCAGCCTAGACAGGGTAGCCTACAATGAGCAGTTCTTC.

This chain connects TRBV7-3 to TRBJ2-1, with D perhaps matching TRBD1 (5 bases). Germline CDR1 SGHTA, CDR2 FQGTGA. Trimming pared 3 bases from V and 8 bases from J, leaving 11 bases between. This CDR3 comprises 13 residues. The CDR3 loop reads CASSLDPRDEQFF. CDR3 in DNA: TGTGCCAGCAGCTTGGATCCCAGGGATGAGCAGTTCTTC.

The chain recombines TRBV20-1 with TRBJ1-2; D remains ambiguous. The germline V gene has CDR1 DFQATT and CDR2 SNEGSKA (reference sequence). The CDR3 extends over 14 amino acids. The V and J ends lost 3 bases and 0 bases respectively, with 11 bases between them. CDR3 protein: CSASDAKANYGYTF. CDR3 DNA sequence: TGCAGTGCTAGTGACGCTAAAGCTAACTATGGCTACACCTTC.